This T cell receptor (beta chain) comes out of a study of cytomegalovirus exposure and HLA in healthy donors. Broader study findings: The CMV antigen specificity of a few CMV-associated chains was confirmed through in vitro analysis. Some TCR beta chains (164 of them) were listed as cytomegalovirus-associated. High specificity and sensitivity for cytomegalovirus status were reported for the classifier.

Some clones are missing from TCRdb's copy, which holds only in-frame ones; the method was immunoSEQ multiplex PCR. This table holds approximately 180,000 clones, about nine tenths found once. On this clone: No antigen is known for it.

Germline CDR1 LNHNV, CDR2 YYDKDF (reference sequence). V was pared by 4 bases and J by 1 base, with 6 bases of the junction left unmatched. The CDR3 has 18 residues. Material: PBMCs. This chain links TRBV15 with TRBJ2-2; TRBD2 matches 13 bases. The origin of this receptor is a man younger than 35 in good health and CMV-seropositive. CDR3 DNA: TGTGCCACCAGCACAGGACTAGCGGGGGCGCTGAACACCGGGGAGCTGTTTTTT. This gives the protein CATSTGLAGALNTGELFF.